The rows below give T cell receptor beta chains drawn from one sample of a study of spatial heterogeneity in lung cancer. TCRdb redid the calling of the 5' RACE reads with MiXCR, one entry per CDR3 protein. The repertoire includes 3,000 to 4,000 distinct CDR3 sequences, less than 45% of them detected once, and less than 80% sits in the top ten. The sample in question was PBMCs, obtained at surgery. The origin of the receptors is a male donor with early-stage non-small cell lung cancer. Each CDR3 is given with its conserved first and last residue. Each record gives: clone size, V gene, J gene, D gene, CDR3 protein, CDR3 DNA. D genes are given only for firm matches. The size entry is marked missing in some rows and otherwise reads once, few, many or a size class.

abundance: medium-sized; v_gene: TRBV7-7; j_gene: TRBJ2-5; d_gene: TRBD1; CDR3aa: CASSHRLDRGETQYF; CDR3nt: TGTGCTAGCAGCCATAGACTGGACAGGGGAGAGACCCAGTACTTC
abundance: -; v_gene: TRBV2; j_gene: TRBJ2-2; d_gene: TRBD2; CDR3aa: CASTGTSGTGELFF; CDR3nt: TGTGCCAGCACGGGGACTAGCGGCACCGGGGAGCTGTTTTTT
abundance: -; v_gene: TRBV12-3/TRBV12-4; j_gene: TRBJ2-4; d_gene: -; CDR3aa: CASGLTQPGASDIQYF; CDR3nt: TGTGCCAGCGGTTTGACCCAGCCGGGGGCAAGTGACATTCAGTACTTC
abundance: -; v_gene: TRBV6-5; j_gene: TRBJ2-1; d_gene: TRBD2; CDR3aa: CASSGSGGVYNEQFF; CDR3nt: TGTGCCAGCAGTGGAAGCGGGGGGGTTTACAATGAGCAGTTCTTC
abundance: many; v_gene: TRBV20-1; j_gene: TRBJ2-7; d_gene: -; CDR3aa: CSASLRSYEQYF; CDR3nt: TGCAGTGCTTCCTTAAGGAGCTACGAGCAGTACTTC
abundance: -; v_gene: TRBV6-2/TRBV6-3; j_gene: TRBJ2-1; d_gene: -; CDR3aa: CASSQQNEQFF; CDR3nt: TGTGCCAGCAGTCAGCAGAATGAGCAGTTCTTC
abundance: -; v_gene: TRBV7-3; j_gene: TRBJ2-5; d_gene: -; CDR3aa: CASSLTSAQGREETQYF; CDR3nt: TGTGCCAGCAGCTTAACTTCAGCCCAGGGCCGCGAAGAGACCCAGTACTTC
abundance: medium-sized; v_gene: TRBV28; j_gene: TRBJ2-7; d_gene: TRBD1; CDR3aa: CASSITGGGYEQYF; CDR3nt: TGTGCCAGCAGCATAACAGGGGGCGGCTACGAACAGTACTTC
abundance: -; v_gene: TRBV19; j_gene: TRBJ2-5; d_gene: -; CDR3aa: CASSIELPGEETQYF; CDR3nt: TGTGCCAGTAGTATAGAACTGCCCGGGGAAGAGACCCAGTACTTC
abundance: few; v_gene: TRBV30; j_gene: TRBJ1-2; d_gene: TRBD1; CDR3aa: CAWSVPGQGNYGYTF; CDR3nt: TGTGCCTGGAGTGTACCTGGACAGGGGAACTATGGCTACACCTTC
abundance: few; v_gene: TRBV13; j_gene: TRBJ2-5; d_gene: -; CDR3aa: CASSRGQGMATQYF; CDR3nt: TGTGCCAGCAGCCGGGGTCAGGGGATGGCCACCCAGTACTTC
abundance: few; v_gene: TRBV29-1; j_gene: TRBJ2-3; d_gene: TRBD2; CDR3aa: CSSGGSGGIRDTQYF; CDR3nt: TGCAGCTCCGGAGGTAGCGGGGGGATTAGAGATACGCAGTATTTT
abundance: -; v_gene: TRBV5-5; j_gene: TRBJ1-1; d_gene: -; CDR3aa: CASSLDLRGTEAFF; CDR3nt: TGTGCCAGCAGCTTGGATCTTCGAGGGACTGAAGCTTTCTTT
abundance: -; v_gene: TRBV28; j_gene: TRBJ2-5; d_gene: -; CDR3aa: CASSLQTSGGTQYF; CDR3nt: TGTGCCAGCAGTCTCCAGACCAGCGGTGGGACCCAGTACTTC
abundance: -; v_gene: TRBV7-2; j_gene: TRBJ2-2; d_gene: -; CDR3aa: CASSSGNTGELFF; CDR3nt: TGTGCCAGCAGCAGCGGGAACACCGGGGAGCTGTTTTTT
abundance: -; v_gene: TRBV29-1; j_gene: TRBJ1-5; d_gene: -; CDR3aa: CSVGAQENQPQHF; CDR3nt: TGCAGCGTCGGTGCACAGGAAAATCAGCCCCAGCATTTT
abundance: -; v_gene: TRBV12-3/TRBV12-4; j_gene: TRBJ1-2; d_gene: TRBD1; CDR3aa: CASSTQDRGNGYTF; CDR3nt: TGTGCCAGCAGTACCCAGGACAGGGGGAATGGCTACACCTTC
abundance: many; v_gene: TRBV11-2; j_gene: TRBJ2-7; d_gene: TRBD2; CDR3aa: CASSFRSGSGVEQYF; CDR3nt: TGTGCCAGCAGCTTCCGCAGCGGGAGTGGTGTCGAGCAGTACTTC
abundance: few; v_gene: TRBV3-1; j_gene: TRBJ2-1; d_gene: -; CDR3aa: CASSQESTQQARLDEQFF; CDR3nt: TGTGCCAGCAGCCAAGAGTCAACCCAACAGGCCCGACTCGATGAGCAGTTCTTC
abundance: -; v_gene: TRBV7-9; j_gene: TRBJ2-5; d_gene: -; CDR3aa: CASSSMGGGRETQYF; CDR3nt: TGTGCCAGCAGCTCCATGGGCGGGGGCCGAGAGACCCAGTACTTC
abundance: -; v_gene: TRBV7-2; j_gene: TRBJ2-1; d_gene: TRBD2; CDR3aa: CASSKSAGLAEQFF; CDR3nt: TGTGCCAGCAGCAAATCCGCGGGACTAGCTGAGCAGTTCTTC
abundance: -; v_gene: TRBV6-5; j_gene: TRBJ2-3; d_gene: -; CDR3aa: CASSYGTAITDTQYF; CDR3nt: TGTGCCAGCAGTTACGGGACTGCTATAACAGATACGCAGTATTTT
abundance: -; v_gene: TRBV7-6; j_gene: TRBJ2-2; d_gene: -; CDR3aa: CASSLKFTQGPPGELFF; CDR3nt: TGTGCCAGCAGCTTAAAATTCACCCAGGGGCCTCCCGGGGAGCTGTTTTTT
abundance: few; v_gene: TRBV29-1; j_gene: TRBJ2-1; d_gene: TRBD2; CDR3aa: CSVDVAGDNSYNEQFF; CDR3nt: TGCAGCGTTGATGTAGCGGGAGACAACTCCTACAATGAGCAGTTCTTC
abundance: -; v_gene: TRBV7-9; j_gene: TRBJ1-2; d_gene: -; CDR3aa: CASSLVYMGGAHGYTF; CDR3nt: TGTGCCAGCAGCTTAGTCTACATGGGCGGGGCTCATGGCTACACCTTC
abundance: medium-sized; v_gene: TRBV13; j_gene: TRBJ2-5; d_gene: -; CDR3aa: CASSRDQETQYF; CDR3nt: TGTGCCAGCAGCCGAGACCAAGAGACCCAGTACTTC
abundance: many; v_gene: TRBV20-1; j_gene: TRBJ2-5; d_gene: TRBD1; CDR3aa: CSAPRRDREETQYF; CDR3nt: TGCAGTGCCCCCCGGCGGGACAGGGAAGAGACCCAGTACTTC
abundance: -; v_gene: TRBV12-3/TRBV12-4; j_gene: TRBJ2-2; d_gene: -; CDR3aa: CASGSTWAGELFF; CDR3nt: TGTGCCAGCGGCTCCACCTGGGCCGGGGAGCTGTTTTTT
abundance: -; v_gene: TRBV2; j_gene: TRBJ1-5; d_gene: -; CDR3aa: CASSEKTLSNQPQHF; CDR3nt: TGTGCCAGCAGTGAAAAGACACTTAGCAATCAGCCCCAGCATTTT
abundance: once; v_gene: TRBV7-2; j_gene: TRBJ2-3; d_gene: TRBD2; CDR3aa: CASSLSAGGSGTQYF; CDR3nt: TGTGCCAGCAGCTTATCAGCCGGGGGGAGTGGAACGCAGTATTTT
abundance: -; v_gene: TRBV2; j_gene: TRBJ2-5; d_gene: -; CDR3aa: CASRTEETQYF; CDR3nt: TGTGCCAGCCGGACAGAGGAGACCCAGTACTTC
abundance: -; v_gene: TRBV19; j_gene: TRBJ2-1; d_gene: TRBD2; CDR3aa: CASSIGGRALNEQFF; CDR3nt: TGTGCCAGTAGTATAGGCGGGAGGGCCCTCAATGAGCAGTTCTTC
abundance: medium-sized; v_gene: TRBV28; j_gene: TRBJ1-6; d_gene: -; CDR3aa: CASSSLTGGGSPLHF; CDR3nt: TGTGCCAGCAGTTCCCTGACCGGGGGGGGTTCACCCCTCCACTTT
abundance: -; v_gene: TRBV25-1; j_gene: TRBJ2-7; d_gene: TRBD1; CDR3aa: CASSEEQGLGYEQYF; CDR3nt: TGTGCCAGCAGTGAAGAACAGGGGCTGGGGTACGAGCAGTACTTC
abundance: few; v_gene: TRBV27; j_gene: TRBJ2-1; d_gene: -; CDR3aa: CASSLFVGPLDEQFF; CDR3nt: TGTGCCAGCAGTTTATTTGTGGGACCCTTGGATGAGCAGTTCTTC
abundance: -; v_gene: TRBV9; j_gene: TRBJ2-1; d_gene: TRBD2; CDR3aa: CASALDGTNYNEQFF; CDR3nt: TGTGCCAGCGCGTTAGACGGGACTAACTACAATGAGCAGTTCTTC
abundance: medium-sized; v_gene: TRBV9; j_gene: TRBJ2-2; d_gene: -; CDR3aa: CASSLRLNTGELFF; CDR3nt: TGTGCCAGCAGCCTTCGCCTGAACACCGGGGAGCTGTTTTTT
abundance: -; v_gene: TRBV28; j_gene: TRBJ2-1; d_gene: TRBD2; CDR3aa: CASSLSTSGASYNEQFF; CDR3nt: TGTGCCAGCAGTTTAAGTACTAGCGGTGCCTCCTACAATGAGCAGTTCTTC
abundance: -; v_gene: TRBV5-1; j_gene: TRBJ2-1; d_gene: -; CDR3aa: CASSLFTGEEQFF; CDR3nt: TGCGCCAGCAGCTTGTTCACGGGCGAGGAGCAGTTCTTC
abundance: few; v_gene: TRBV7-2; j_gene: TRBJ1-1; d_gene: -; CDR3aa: CASSPDRITEAFF; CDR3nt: TGTGCCAGCAGCCCCGACAGGATAACTGAAGCTTTCTTT
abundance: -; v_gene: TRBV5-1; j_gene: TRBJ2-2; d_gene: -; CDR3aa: CASSLRASNTGELFF; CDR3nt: TGCGCCAGCAGCTTGAGAGCTTCGAACACCGGGGAGCTGTTTTTT
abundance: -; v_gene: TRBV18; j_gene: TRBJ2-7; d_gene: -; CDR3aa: CASSPRTGRAGYEQYF; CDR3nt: TGTGCCAGCTCCCCGCGGACGGGCAGGGCTGGCTACGAGCAGTACTTC
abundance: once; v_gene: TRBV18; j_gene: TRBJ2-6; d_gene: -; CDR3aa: CASSPPVRFKQANVLTF; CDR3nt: TGTGCCAGCTCACCACCGGTCAGGTTCAAACAGGCCAACGTCCTGACTTTC
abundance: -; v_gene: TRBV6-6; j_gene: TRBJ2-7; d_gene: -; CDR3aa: CASSTLDTLDEQYF; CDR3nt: TGTGCCAGCAGTACCCTCGACACCCTCGACGAGCAGTACTTC
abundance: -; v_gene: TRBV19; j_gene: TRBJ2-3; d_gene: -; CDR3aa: CASTGWSTDTQYF; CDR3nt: TGTGCCAGTACGGGGTGGAGCACAGATACGCAGTATTTT
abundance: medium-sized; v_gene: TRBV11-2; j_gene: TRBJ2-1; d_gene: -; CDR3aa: CASSFALSNNEQFF; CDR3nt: TGTGCCAGCAGCTTTGCCCTGAGTAATAATGAGCAGTTCTTC